This TCR beta chain was profiled in a study of CD8 T cells in ankylosing spondylitis. TCRdb recomputed calls from the 5' RACE reads with MiXCR, one row per CDR3 protein. The top ten clones hold under 35% of a sample with 150,000 to 200,000 distinct CDR3 sequences, around a tenth of them seen once. This clonotype came up many times. What it binds is unknown. Trimming stripped 2 bases from V and 0 bases from J, with 10 bases between. Germline CDR1 is SGHDN and CDR2 is FVKESK. The CDR3 consists of 16 residues. Overall study results and limits: A motif in TCR beta, a set of under ten highly homologous variants, appeared characteristic of ankylosing spondylitis blood.

The receptor comes from a male donor with ankylosing spondylitis or in good health (not recorded which). Sequencing was done on a sample of blood, either unsorted or a sorted T cell fraction (not recorded which). The rearrangement links TRBV14 to TRBJ2-2; D ambiguous. As DNA, the CDR3 is TGTGCCAGCAGCCAATCGACCCCAGCGAACACCGGGGAGCTGTTTTTT. It yields the protein CASSQSTPANTGELFF.